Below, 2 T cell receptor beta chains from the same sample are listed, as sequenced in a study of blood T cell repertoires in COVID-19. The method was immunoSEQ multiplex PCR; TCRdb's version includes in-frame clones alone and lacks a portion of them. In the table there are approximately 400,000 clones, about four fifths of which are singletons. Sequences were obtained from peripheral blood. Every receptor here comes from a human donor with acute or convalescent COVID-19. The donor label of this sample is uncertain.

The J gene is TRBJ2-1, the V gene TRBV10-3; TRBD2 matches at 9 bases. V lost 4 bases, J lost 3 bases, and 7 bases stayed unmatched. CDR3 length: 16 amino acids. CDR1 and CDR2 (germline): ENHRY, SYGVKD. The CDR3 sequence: CAISAGTSPNYNEQFF. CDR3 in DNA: TGTGCCATCAGTGCCGGGACTAGCCCGAACTACAATGAGCAGTTCTTC.

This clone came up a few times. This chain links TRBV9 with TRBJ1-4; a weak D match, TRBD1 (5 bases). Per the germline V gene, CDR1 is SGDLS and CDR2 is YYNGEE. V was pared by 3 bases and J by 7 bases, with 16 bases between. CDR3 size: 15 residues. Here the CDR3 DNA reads TGTGCCAGCAGCGCCAGACGGACAAAGGGTGAAAAACTGTTTTTT. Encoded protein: CASSARRTKGEKLFF.